These 15 T cell receptor beta chains were all obtained from the same sample, sequenced in a study of radiotherapy plus CTLA-4 blockade in lung cancer. Assay: immunoSEQ multiplex PCR; the TCRdb copy retains only in-frame clones and omits some. The sample contains around 130,000 clones, just under 90% of which appear only once. The sequenced sample was peripheral blood, obtained from a patient treated with radiotherapy plus ipilimumab. The receptors stem from a human donor with non-small cell lung cancer that progressed on radiotherapy plus ipilimumab.

The chain employs TRBV15 and TRBJ2-7, with 10 bases matching TRBD2. This CDR3 is 15 amino acids long. Germline CDR1 and CDR2: LNHNV and YYDKDF (reference sequence). V was clipped by 1 base and J by 5 bases; unmatched bases: 5. The CDR3 bases are TGTGCCACCAGCAGAGGGGCTAGCGGGAGCGACGAGCAGTACTTC. Protein product: CATSRGASGSDEQYF. The full variable domain, its missing parts supplied by reference TRBV15 and TRBJ2-7, is DAMVIQNPRYQVTQFGKPVTLSCSQTLNHNVMYWYQQKSSQAPKLLFHYYDKDFNNEADTPDNFQSRRPNTSFCFLDIRSPGLGDTAMYLCATSRGASGSDEQYFGPGTRLTVT.

This chain links TRBV19 with TRBJ1-3, with TRBD1 matching over 10 bases. Germline V gene data show CDR1 as LNHDA and CDR2 as SQIVND (reference sequence). This CDR3 contains 15 residues. V lost 6 bases to trimming and J lost 7 bases; unmatched junction nucleotides: 9. In DNA form, the CDR3 reads TGTGCCAGTAGCCGTTTTCCGGGACAGGGGAACACCATATATTTT. It is translated as CASSRFPGQGNTIYF.

This chain links TRBV14 with TRBJ2-4, with D possibly being TRBD1 (6 bases). CDR3 length equals 14 residues. Germline V gives CDR1 SGHDN, CDR2 FVKESK. Trimming removed 3 bases at V and 10 bases at J, with 16 bases between. The CDR3 region is CASSHRGSQGIQYF. The CDR3 coding sequence is TGTGCCAGCAGCCATCGGGGCAGCCAGGGGATTCAGTACTTC.

The CDR3 reads CASSYGLAGGLYEQYF. CDR3 sequence (DNA): TGTGCCAGCAGTTACGGACTAGCGGGAGGGCTCTACGAGCAGTACTTC. The J gene is TRBJ2-7, the V gene TRBV7-9; 15 nucleotides match TRBD2. The CDR3 consists of 16 residues. J lost 3 bases, V lost 6 bases, and 6 bases had no gene match. Looked up from germline, CDR1 is SEHNR and CDR2 is FQNEAQ (reference sequence).

This rearrangement joins TRBV5-4 to TRBJ2-3, with a tentative D call TRBD1 (6 bases). The CDR3 is 17 residues long. The V gene lost 4 bases and the J gene lost 0 bases, with 18 bases spanning the gap. Germline loops: CDR1 SGHNT, CDR2 YYREEE (reference sequence). CDR3 amino acids: CASSQGTGSPSTDTQYF. DNA for the CDR3: TGTGCCAGCAGCCAGGGGACGGGGAGCCCAAGCACAGATACGCAGTATTTT. Full variable domain (missing parts from reference TRBV5-4 and TRBJ2-3): ETGVTQSPTHLIKTRGQQVTLRCSSQSGHNTVSWYQQALGQGPQFIFQYYREEENGRGNFPPRFSGLQFPNYSSELNVNALELDDSALYLCASSQGTGSPSTDTQYFGPGTRLTVL.

J is TRBJ1-2 and V is TRBV4-2; D gene uncertain. V was pared by 2 bases and J by 9 bases, with 10 bases between. The CDR3 consists of 12 residues. Germline V CDR1 and CDR2: LGHNA, YNFKEQ. CDR3 nucleotide sequence: TGTGCCAGCAGCCAATTTAGTGGAAGCTACACCTTC. Translation gives CASSQFSGSYTF.

The V gene is TRBV27, the J gene TRBJ2-7, with D unresolved. The CDR3 runs 13 residues. Germline V gives CDR1 MNHEY, CDR2 SMNVEV (reference sequence). Trimming cost V 9 bases and J 3 bases, with 15 bases left between them. CDR3 sequence reads: CARQSRAYYEQYF. The CDR3, as DNA: TGTGCCAGACAGAGCCGGGCCTACTACGAGCAGTACTTC.

The chain is built from TRBV5-1 and TRBJ2-2, with 7 bases lining up with TRBD1. The CDR3 is 13 residues long. With V trimmed by 4 bases and J by 4 bases, 1 base remained unmatched. Germline loops: CDR1 SGHRS, CDR2 YFSETQ. The CDR3 spells CASSRTGTGELFF. CDR3 DNA: TGCGCCAGCAGCCGGACAGGCACCGGGGAGCTGTTTTTT.

This clone came up a few times. The genes are TRBV7-9 and TRBJ2-7; D might be TRBD1 (6 bases). CDR1 and CDR2 (germline): SEHNR, FQNEAQ (reference sequence). The CDR3 has 15 amino acids. Trimming cost V 2 bases and J 2 bases, with 13 bases left between them. The DNA for the CDR3 is TGTGCCAGCAGCTTACGGACGGGGACAACCTACGAGCAGTACTTC. Translated, it gives CASSLRTGTTYEQYF. The variable domain in full, completed from reference TRBV7-9 and TRBJ2-7, reads DTGVSQNPRHKITKRGQNVTFRCDPISEHNRLYWYRQTLGQGPEFLTYFQNEAQLEKSRLLSDRFSAERPKGSFSTLEIQRTEQGDSAMYLCASSLRTGTTYEQYFGPGTRLTVT.

CDR3 nucleotides: TGTGCCAGCAGTGACTCGGGAGTGACCTACAATGAGCAGTTCTTC. This encodes CASSDSGVTYNEQFF. The chain has TRBV2 and TRBJ2-1; possibly TRBD2 for D (6 bases). This CDR3 contains 15 residues. In germline, CDR1 is SNHLY, CDR2 FYNNEI. V lost 3 bases, J lost 2 bases, and 11 bases lay in between.

This chain connects TRBV5-1 to TRBJ2-2; possible D gene TRBD2, 5 bases. V lost 4 bases and J 3 bases, leaving 7 bases between the germline ends. CDR1 and CDR2 from the germline V gene are SGHRS and YFSETQ. CDR3 length: 13 amino acids. CDR3 coding DNA: TGCGCCAGCAGCGTGGGAGACACCGGGGAGCTGTTTTTT. The encoded protein is CASSVGDTGELFF.

This chain joins TRBV7-3 and TRBJ2-1; TRBD1 matches at 7 bases. The CDR3 has 14 amino acids. The germline gives CDR1 SGHTA, CDR2 FQGTGA. Trimming took 5 bases from V and 10 from J; bases not matched to a gene: 11. CDR3 sequence reads: CASSPETGFGEQFF. The CDR3 bases are TGTGCCAGCAGCCCGGAGACAGGGTTTGGGGAGCAGTTCTTC. Full variable domain (outside the CDR3, taken from reference TRBV7-3 and TRBJ2-1): GAGVSQTPSNKVTEKGKYVELRCDPISGHTALYWYRQSLGQGPEFLIYFQGTGAADDSGLPNDRFFAVRPEGSVSTLKIQRTERGDSAVYLCASSPETGFGEQFFGPGTRLTVL.

This clone was observed a handful of times. The V and J genes are TRBV6-5 and TRBJ1-3; TRBD1 might be the D (6 bases). Trimming pared 8 bases from V and 4 bases from J, leaving 15 bases between. Per germline, CDR1 MNHEY and CDR2 SVGAGI. The CDR3 spans 14 residues. The CDR3 DNA reads TGTGCCAGCCACGCGACAGGTTCAGGAAACACCATATATTTT. Residues: CASHATGSGNTIYF.

The gene calls are TRBV5-1 and TRBJ1-2, with a possible D match to TRBD1 (5 bases). Trimming shortened V by 3 bases and J by 0 bases, and 18 bases separated the two germline ends. Germline V lookup: CDR1 SGHRS, CDR2 YFSETQ. This CDR3 has 17 residues. The CDR3 DNA reads as TGCGCCAGCAGCTCCGGAGGGGTACGTGAAGCTAACTATGGCTACACCTTC. Its translation is CASSSGGVREANYGYTF.

The chain carries TRBV7-2 and TRBJ2-5; 10 bases line up with TRBD2. Unmatched junction bases numbered 10, after V lost 5 bases and J lost 4 bases. The CDR3 extends over 16 amino acids. Germline V gene sequence: CDR1 SGHTA, CDR2 FQGNSA. The CDR3: CASSGHLAGVGETQYF. CDR3 coding DNA: TGTGCCAGCAGCGGCCACCTAGCGGGAGTAGGAGAGACCCAGTACTTC.